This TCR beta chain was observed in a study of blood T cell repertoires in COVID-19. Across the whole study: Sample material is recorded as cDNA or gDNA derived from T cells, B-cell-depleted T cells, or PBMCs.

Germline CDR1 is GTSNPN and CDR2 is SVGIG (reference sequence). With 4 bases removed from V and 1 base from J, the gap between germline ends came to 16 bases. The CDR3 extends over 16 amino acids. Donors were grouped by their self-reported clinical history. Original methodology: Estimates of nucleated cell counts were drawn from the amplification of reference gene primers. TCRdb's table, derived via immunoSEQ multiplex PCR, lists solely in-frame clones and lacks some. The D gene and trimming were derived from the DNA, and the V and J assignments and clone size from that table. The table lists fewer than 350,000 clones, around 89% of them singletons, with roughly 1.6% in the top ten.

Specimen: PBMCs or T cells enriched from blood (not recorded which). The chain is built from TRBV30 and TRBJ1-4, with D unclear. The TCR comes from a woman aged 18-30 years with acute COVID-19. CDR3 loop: CAWNRVSGRTNEKLFF. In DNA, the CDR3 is TGTGCCTGGAATCGGGTCAGCGGGCGAACTAATGAAAAACTGTTTTTT.